This T cell receptor (beta chain) stems from a study of blood T cell repertoires in COVID-19. Study context: Acute-phase and convalescent COVID-19 samples originated in the United States, Italy and Spain. Sources were T cells, B-cell-depleted T cells, or PBMCs; the material itself was cDNA or gDNA.

Per the authors' pipeline: Estimated nucleated cell counts came from reference gene primer amplification. TCRdb's table, derived via immunoSEQ multiplex PCR, lists solely in-frame clones and lacks some. For V, J and clone size, that table is used; D and trimming come from the DNA. The profile shows about 47,000 clones, 82% of them singletons. The germline V gene encodes CDR1 SGHRS and CDR2 YFSETQ. The CDR3 is 15 amino acids. J gave up 2 bases and V 0 bases, and 3 bases lay outside the gene matches. The chain recombines TRBV5-1 with TRBJ2-3; 7 bases fit TRBD2. The sequencing input was peripheral blood. The clonotype was recovered from a human donor with acute or convalescent COVID-19. The donor label of this sample is uncertain. The CDR3 spells CASSLDGGDTDTQYF. As DNA, the CDR3 is TGCGCCAGCAGCTTGGATGGGGGGGACACAGATACGCAGTATTTT.